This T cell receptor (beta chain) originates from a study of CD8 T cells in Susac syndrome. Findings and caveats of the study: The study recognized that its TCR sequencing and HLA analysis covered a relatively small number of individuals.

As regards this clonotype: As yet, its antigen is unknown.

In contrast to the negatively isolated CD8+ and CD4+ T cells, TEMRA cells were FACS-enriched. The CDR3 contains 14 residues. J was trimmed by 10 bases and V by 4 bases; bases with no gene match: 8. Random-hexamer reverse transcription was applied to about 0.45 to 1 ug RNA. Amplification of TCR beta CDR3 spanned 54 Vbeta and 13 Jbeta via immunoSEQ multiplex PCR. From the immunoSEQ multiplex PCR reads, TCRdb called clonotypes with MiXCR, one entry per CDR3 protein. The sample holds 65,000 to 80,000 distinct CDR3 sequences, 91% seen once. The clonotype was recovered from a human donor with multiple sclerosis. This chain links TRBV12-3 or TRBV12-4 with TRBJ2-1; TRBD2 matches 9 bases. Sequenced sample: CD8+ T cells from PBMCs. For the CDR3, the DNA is TGTGCCAGCAGTTCCGGACTAGCGAGCGGCGAGCAGTTCTTC. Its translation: CASSSGLASGEQFF.